The entry that follows covers one TCR beta chain sequence. Its antigen is still unknown. The entry originates in a study of shared clonotypes between healthy human individuals. Study in general: Samples came from a couple of female and three male donors aged 18 to 49. Each donor's CD4 naive and CD4 memory cells filled three plates apiece, CD8 naive two, and CD8 memory one. Study-wide results and limits: Against clonotypes common to all four donors, non-shared ones had lower generation probabilities.

Clones were sequenced by immunoSEQ multiplex PCR, and TCRdb holds only the in-frame ones, with some missing. This sample has about 2,200,000 clones; 85% to 95% occur once, and the top ten carry around 1.7%. CD8 cells classed as naive were CD45RO-negative and positively selected for CCR7, excluding terminally differentiated effector memory CD45RA+ cells. This CDR3 has 13 amino acids. Germline V gene lookup returns CDR1 MNHEY and CDR2 SMNVEV (reference sequence). V was cut by 3 bases and J by 6 bases, with 11 bases left in between. Material: naive CD8+ T cells from PBMCs. This chain links TRBV27 with TRBJ1-2, with no clear D. The TCR was taken from a man younger than 35 in good health. Some clones in this sample may be carry-over from other donors' samples. CDR3 amino acids: CASSFSAGDGYTF. The CDR3 bases are TGTGCCAGCAGTTTCTCGGCGGGTGATGGCTACACCTTC.